This T cell receptor (beta chain) stems from a study of long-term antiretroviral therapy in people with HIV. Background on the study: A decade or so separates the oldest specimens from the later 2015 immediate-ART recommendation. General observations from the study: Even long-term ART left TRB diversity below transplant donor controls, despite gains.

Worth noting for this clone: Its specificity is not known.

It was version v3.0 of the immunoSEQ assay that was run at survey level. Produced via immunoSEQ multiplex PCR; TCRdb's table is partial and in-frame only. The profile shows 35,000 or so clones, 80% to 90% of them singletons. The CDR3 is made up of 17 amino acids. Trimming removed 5 bases from V and 10 bases from J, with 27 bases in between. Germline loops: CDR1 LNHDA, CDR2 SQIVND (reference sequence). Per donor, a minimum of one pre-ART and a minimum of two post-ART PBMC samples were available. The sequences come from unsorted PBMCs, collected 2.2 years after starting antiretroviral therapy. This chain links TRBV19 with TRBJ2-1, with D perhaps given as TRBD1 or TRBD2 (5 bases each). This TCR was sampled from a man younger than 35 with HIV. CDR3 protein: CASSPGRRKVILGEQFF. In nucleotides, the CDR3 is TGTGCCAGTAGTCCGGGACGGAGAAAAGTGATCCTAGGCGAGCAGTTCTTC.